Below, 11 T cell receptor beta chains from the same sample are listed, as sequenced in a study of metastatic and nonmetastatic thyroid tumors. TCRdb recomputed clones from the PCR reads via MiXCR. The data hold 40,000 to 45,000 clones, with around 16% observed a single time. The entire patient cohort was treatment-naive prior to thyroid surgery. The sample taken for sequencing was blood. These receptors all come from a female donor with papillary thyroid cancer or a benign thyroid nodule (not recorded which). Some clones in this sample may be carry-over from other donors' samples.

This clone was picked up many times. The chain uses TRBV7-9 and TRBJ2-5, with D possibly being TRBD2 (7 bases). Trimming left V 6 bases short and J 5 bases short, with 19 bases between. Germline-derived CDR1 and CDR2 are SEHNR and FQNEAQ (reference sequence). The CDR3 spans 15 residues. The CDR3 DNA sequence: TGTGCCAGCAGTCGATGGGGGGGGCTTCGGGAGACCCAGTACTTC. It codes for CASSRWGGLRETQYF. Full variable domain (remainder filled in from reference TRBV7-9 and TRBJ2-5): DTGVSQNPRHKITKRGQNVTFRCDPISEHNRLYWYRQTLGQGPEFLTYFQNEAQLEKSRLLSDRFSAERPKGSFSTLEIQRTEQGDSAMYLCASSRWGGLRETQYFGPGTRLLVL.

In this sample, this clone turned up many times. A clone one base away is much larger, so this may be a read error. Other DNA sequences within the sample encode an identical CDR3. The chain uses TRBV2 and TRBJ1-1; possibly TRBD1 for D (5 bases). The CDR3 spans 15 residues. Between the trimmed V and J ends, which lost 6 bases and 4 bases, there was a span of 18 bases. Germline assignment: CDR1 SNHLY and CDR2 FYNNEI. CDR3: CASSPGYSRGTEAFF. The CDR3 nucleotides are TGTGCCAGCAGCCCAGGGTACTCTCGGGGCACTGAAGCTTTCTTT.

The rearrangement links TRBV18 to TRBJ1-2; perhaps TRBD1 as D (5 bases). V shed 3 bases and J shed 8 bases, with 22 bases lying between them. CDR1 is KGHSH and CDR2 is LQKENI in the germline V gene. This CDR3 is 16 amino acids long. CDR3 sequence: CASSPSPPREEGGYTF. CDR3 bases: TGTGCCAGCTCACCGTCCCCCCCCAGGGAGGAAGGGGGCTACACCTTC.

The sample holds many counts of this clone. V usage is TRBV2 and J usage is TRBJ2-1, with a weak D call TRBD1 (6 bases). Germline-derived CDR1 and CDR2 are SNHLY and FYNNEI. The CDR3 sequence is 13 residues long. V was trimmed by 4 bases and J by 12 bases, leaving 16 bases between them. DNA for the CDR3: TGTGCCAGCAGTGGAAATAACAGGGTGTCGCAGTTCTTC. This encodes CASSGNNRVSQFF.

The rearrangement uses TRBV28 and TRBJ2-7; D ambiguous. The V gene's germline CDR1 is MDHEN and CDR2 SYDVKM. The V gene lost 10 bases and the J gene lost 1 base, with 20 bases spanning the gap. The CDR3 runs 15 residues. As DNA, the CDR3 is TGTGCCACAGGTGGCCAGTCGACGGTGTCCTACGAGCAGTACTTC. As protein: CATGGQSTVSYEQYF.

This clone was counted many times. The chain joins TRBV6-1 to TRBJ2-1, with 12 positions matching TRBD2. The CDR3 consists of 16 residues. V lost 5 bases, J lost 7 bases, and 9 bases stayed unmatched. Germline CDR1 reads MNHNS; CDR2 reads SASEGT. Here the CDR3 reads CASSRNLAGGRNEQFF. DNA for the CDR3: TGTGCCAGCAGTCGAAACCTAGCGGGAGGGCGAAATGAGCAGTTCTTC.

The table lists this clone with many counts. The CDR3 spells CASSWTSGGNEQFF. The CDR3 coding sequence is TGCGCCAGCAGCTGGACTAGCGGGGGTAATGAGCAGTTCTTC. V usage is TRBV10-2 and J usage is TRBJ2-1, with 13 bases identical to TRBD2. V gave up 6 bases and J gave up 7 bases; unmatched junction bases: 3. Per the germline V gene, CDR1 is WSHSY and CDR2 is SAAADI. The CDR3 runs to 14 residues.

In this sample, this clone turned up many times. The chain recombines TRBV2 with TRBJ1-1, with D uncertain. The CDR3 runs 14 residues. V was cut by 0 bases and J by 5 bases, with 10 bases left in between. Per the germline V gene, CDR1 is SNHLY and CDR2 is FYNNEI. The CDR3 loop is CASSEALSSTEAFF. As DNA, the CDR3 is TGTGCCAGCAGTGAAGCGCTTTCATCTACTGAAGCTTTCTTT.

Many counts were recorded for this clone. The chain links TRBV19 to TRBJ1-1; TRBD1 is a possible D gene (6 bases). Trimming removed 7 bases at V and 4 bases at J, with 13 bases between. Germline V gene data show CDR1 as LNHDA and CDR2 as SQIVND (reference sequence). This CDR3 spans 13 amino acids. The chain's CDR3 is CASTLQGFTEAFF. The CDR3 bases are TGTGCCAGTACACTACAGGGATTCACTGAAGCTTTCTTT.

This clone was seen a few times. CDR3: CANRFRVERYTF. The CDR3 nucleotides are TGTGCCAACAGGTTCAGGGTCGAGCGCTACACCTTC. The J gene is TRBJ1-2, the V gene TRBV28; possibly TRBD1 for D (5 bases). V gave up 10 bases and J gave up 9 bases, with 18 bases separating them. The CDR3 spans 12 residues. CDR1 is MDHEN, CDR2 SYDVKM, per germline.

This clone has ten or more counts. The chain combines TRBV12-5 with TRBJ1-6; TRBD1 might be the D (5 bases). V was clipped by 6 bases and J by 10 bases, with 16 bases between them. Germline V gene lookup returns CDR1 LGHNT and CDR2 FRNRAP. CDR3 length: 14 amino acids. CDR3 in amino acids: CASGSQGQRSPLHF. The CDR3 DNA sequence: TGTGCTAGTGGCAGCCAGGGCCAGAGATCACCCCTCCACTTT.